This TCR beta chain was recorded in a study of glioma-infiltrating T cells after dendritic cell vaccination. Up to about 2 ug genomic DNA was used for TCRB CDR3 amplification. The primer mix had 60 V beta and 13 J beta primers. The data were produced by immunoSEQ multiplex PCR, yet TCRdb's version contains in-frame clones alone and is incomplete. In the table there are some 110,000 clones, around 91% of which are singletons. Only one count was recorded for this clone. Sample time point: after dendritic cell vaccination, including at tumor progression/relapse. Patients had residual fresh-frozen tumor tissue and more than two years of survival data. Germline V gives CDR1 SGHRS, CDR2 YFSETQ. The V segment lost 4 bases and the J segment 4 bases; nucleotides outside the gene matches: 7. This CDR3 region has 15 residues.

Sequenced here: blood, sampled after dendritic cell vaccination. J is TRBJ2-7 and V is TRBV5-1; 11 bases map to TRBD1. The receptor was derived from a human donor with glioblastoma. CDR3 amino acids: CASSNGQGALYEQYF. DNA for the CDR3: TGCGCCAGCAGCAACGGACAGGGGGCGTTATACGAGCAGTACTTC.